One and the same sample provided the 16 T cell receptor beta chains below, sequenced in a study of post-analysis software for immune sequencing data. Each TCR beta cDNA library carried unique molecular identifiers. MiXCR, applied by TCRdb to the PCR reads, yields one record per CDR3 protein. Altogether a few hundred thousand distinct CDR3 sequences are present, 30% to 40% being singletons, with the ten largest covering less than 6%. These TCRs are of unknown antigen specificity. Findings and caveats of the study: Among a few TRBV segments more frequent in patients than controls were TRBV5-6, TRBV5-1 and TRBV20-1.

Sequencing input: blood. The receptors stem from a girl under 18 with multiple sclerosis.

This clonotype was recorded only once. This sequence joins TRBV6-6 and TRBJ2-1; D gene ambiguous. From germline, CDR1 is MNHNY and CDR2 SVGAGI (reference sequence). V shed 5 bases and J shed 6 bases, with 14 bases lying between them. The length of the CDR3 is 14 residues. This CDR3 reads CASSKQAACNEQFF. The CDR3 nucleotides are TGTGCCAGCAGTAAACAAGCTGCTTGCAATGAGCAGTTCTTC.

The chain employs TRBV12-3 or TRBV12-4 and TRBJ1-6, with TRBD1 matching over 7 bases. After removal of 3 bases from V and 4 bases from J, the junction contained 6 bases not matched to a gene. The CDR3 spans 16 residues. The DNA of the CDR3 is TGTGCCAGCAGTTTGAGGGGGACAGTGTATAATTCACCCCTCCACTTT. Amino acids: CASSLRGTVYNSPLHF.

CDR3 nucleotides: TGCGCCAGCAGCATGTCGCAGGGGGCGAGTGGCGAGACCCAGTACTTC. Protein: CASSMSQGASGETQYF. The chain carries TRBV5-1 and TRBJ2-5; 8 bases are a match to TRBD1. Germline V gene lookup returns CDR1 SGHRS and CDR2 YFSETQ. This CDR3 contains 16 residues. Unmatched junction bases numbered 13, after V lost 4 bases and J lost 5 bases. The full variable domain, in which reference TRBV5-1 and TRBJ2-5 provide the parts outside the CDR3, is KAGVTQTPRYLIKTRGQQVTLSCSPISGHRSVSWYQQTPGQGLQFLFEYFSETQRNKGNFPGRFSGRQFSNSRSEMNVSTLELGDSALYLCASSMSQGASGETQYFGPGTRLLVL.

This clonotype has more than one count but fewer than ten. The chain couples TRBV5-1 to TRBJ2-1; D is tentatively TRBD1 or TRBD2 (6 bases each). Germline assignment: CDR1 SGHRS and CDR2 YFSETQ. CDR3 length: 24 residues. The ends were cut back, 1 base at V and 0 bases at J, with 35 bases in the middle. The CDR3 spells CASSLILRLGGQWQPGGSYNEQFF. In DNA form, the CDR3 reads TGCGCCAGCAGCTTGATCCTTCGGTTGGGGGGCCAATGGCAGCCTGGGGGCTCCTACAATGAGCAGTTCTTC.

V gene TRBV7-9 combines with J gene TRBJ2-5; possibly TRBD1 for D (6 bases). CDR1 is SEHNR and CDR2 is FQNEAQ in the germline V gene (reference sequence). The CDR3 consists of 17 residues. Trimming stripped 5 bases from V and 0 bases from J, with 19 bases between. CDR3 amino acids: CASSPATGTPYQETQYF. DNA for the CDR3: TGTGCCAGCAGCCCCGCCACCGGGACACCGTACCAAGAGACCCAGTACTTC.

The CDR3 bases are TGTGCCAGCAGTTTATATCCCGGGGTAGCCCAGCATTTT. Protein sequence: CASSLYPGVAQHF. V and J are TRBV12-3 or TRBV12-4 and TRBJ1-5, with D hard to call. V was trimmed by 2 bases and J by 11 bases, leaving 13 bases between them. The CDR3 has 13 residues.

The rearrangement joins TRBV3-1 to TRBJ2-1; possibly TRBD1 for D (6 bases). CDR1 and CDR2 (germline): LGHDT, YNNKEL (reference sequence). V was trimmed by 0 bases and J by 0 bases, leaving 15 bases between them. CDR3 size: 18 residues. The CDR3 DNA reads TGTGCCAGCAGCCAAGATCGTCCAGGGGACAACTCCTACAATGAGCAGTTCTTC. Its translation: CASSQDRPGDNSYNEQFF.

This clonotype appeared a few times. The chain recombines TRBV5-1 with TRBJ2-1, with a tentative D call TRBD1 (5 bases). Trimming took off 0 bases at V and 6 bases at J, with 13 bases between the two ends. This CDR3 has 15 amino acids. The germline V gene has CDR1 SGHRS and CDR2 YFSETQ. The CDR3 DNA is TGCGCCAGCAGCTTGGAGAGTGCAGGGCTCAATGAGCAGTTCTTC. This sequence encodes CASSLESAGLNEQFF.

The CDR3 protein is CASSPTTGFYTEAFF. The DNA of the CDR3 is TGTGCCAGCAGCCCCACTACAGGGTTTTACACTGAAGCTTTCTTT. This sequence joins TRBV7-6 and TRBJ1-1; the D gene is possibly TRBD1 (6 bases). CDR1 and CDR2 (germline): SGHVS, FNYEAQ. CDR3 length equals 15 residues. The V and J ends lost 5 bases and 3 bases respectively, with 16 bases between them. The full variable domain, with the rest looked up from reference TRBV7-6 and TRBJ1-1, is GAGVSQSPRYKVTKRGQDVALRCDPISGHVSLYWYRQALGQGPEFLTYFNYEAQQDKSGLPNDRFSAERPEGSISTLTIQRTEQRDSAMYRCASSPTTGFYTEAFFGQGTRLTVV.

In this sample, this clonotype turned up a few times. The genes are TRBV5-1 and TRBJ2-1; TRBD1 is a possible D gene (5 bases). CDR1 and CDR2 (germline): SGHRS, YFSETQ. Deletions cut 0 bases from V and 2 bases from J, with 9 bases between. There are 15 residues in the CDR3. The CDR3 sequence is CASSLDGQPYNEQFF. The CDR3 DNA reads as TGCGCCAGCAGCTTGGACGGACAACCCTACAATGAGCAGTTCTTC. The full variable domain, rest sourced from reference TRBV5-1 and TRBJ2-1, is KAGVTQTPRYLIKTRGQQVTLSCSPISGHRSVSWYQQTPGQGLQFLFEYFSETQRNKGNFPGRFSGRQFSNSRSEMNVSTLELGDSALYLCASSLDGQPYNEQFFGPGTRLTVL.

The chain uses TRBV6-5 and TRBJ1-1; TRBD1 matches 10 bases. The junction had 4 bases not matched to a gene; V was cut back by 5 bases and J by 1 base. CDR1 is MNHEY, CDR2 SVGAGI, per germline. The length of the CDR3 is 15 residues. The CDR3 loop reads CASSGGDRGNTEAFF. In DNA, the CDR3 is TGTGCCAGCAGTGGGGGGGACAGGGGGAACACTGAAGCTTTCTTT.

The V call is TRBV9, the J call TRBJ2-1; 11 positions match TRBD1. This CDR3 has 16 amino acids. After removal of 0 bases from V and 3 bases from J, the junction contained 2 bases not matched to a gene. Germline CDR1 and CDR2: SGDLS and YYNGEE. The CDR3 is CASSVGGQGDYNEQFF. The CDR3 DNA follows: TGTGCCAGCAGCGTAGGGGGACAGGGGGACTACAATGAGCAGTTCTTC.

For this clonotype: A junction boundary mismatches the germline segment, possibly from a read error. Here the CDR3 DNA reads TGTGCCGGCAGTTACTCGACTGGATTGGGCAATGAGCAGTTCTTC. Translating it yields CAGSYSTGLGNEQFF. V gene TRBV6-5 combines with J gene TRBJ2-1; D not certain. The CDR3 runs 15 residues. CDR1 is MNHEY and CDR2 is SVGAGI in the germline V gene.

This clonotype has just a few counts. J is TRBJ2-1 and V is TRBV12-3 or TRBV12-4; TRBD1 matches 8 bases. This CDR3 has 16 amino acids. V trimming: 5 bases; J trimming: 4 bases; junction bases outside the gene matches: 10. The CDR3 nucleotides read TGTGCCAGCAGTCCCAGGCAGGGGGCTATTTACAATGAGCAGTTCTTC. It yields the protein CASSPRQGAIYNEQFF.

The chain joins TRBV6-2 or TRBV6-3 to TRBJ2-3, with D maybe TRBD2 (7 bases). Trimming stripped 10 bases from V and 6 bases from J, with 20 bases between. The CDR3 runs to 14 residues. Germline CDR1 reads MNHEY; CDR2 reads SVGEGT. The CDR3 spells CATTGRRGLDTQYF. CDR3 nucleotide sequence: TGTGCCACCACAGGACGGCGGGGGCTGGATACGCAGTATTTT.

V and J are TRBV4-1 and TRBJ1-6; D ambiguous. The germline V and J ends were trimmed by 0 bases and 3 bases, with 9 bases remaining between them. The CDR3 has 16 residues. Germline lookup yields CDR1 MGHRA and CDR2 YSYEKL. The CDR3 protein is CASSQEPELYNSPLHF. In DNA, the CDR3 is TGCGCCAGCAGCCAAGAACCGGAACTCTATAATTCACCCCTCCACTTT.